This TCR beta chain was observed in a study of blood T cells in healthy people across ages. A second PCR, run for roughly 7 to 11 cycles, used a sample-barcoded 5' primer plus a J-beta primer mix. From the 5' RACE reads, TCRdb called clonotypes with MiXCR, one entry per CDR3 protein. The sample has 1.5 million to 2 million distinct CDR3 sequences, about 50% seen once; the top ten hold approximately 2%. Staff drew around 10 milliliters of peripheral blood from each donor. The CDR3 has 13 residues. V lost 3 bases to trimming and J lost 0 bases, with 5 bases between them. This clonotype occurred many times.

The chain carries TRBV12-3 or TRBV12-4 and TRBJ2-5; D is unclear. The TCR was taken from a woman aged 40-49 years in good health. Sequencing input: blood. Here the CDR3 reads CASSLVDQETQYF. CDR3 DNA sequence: TGTGCCAGCAGTTTGGTCGACCAAGAGACCCAGTACTTC.